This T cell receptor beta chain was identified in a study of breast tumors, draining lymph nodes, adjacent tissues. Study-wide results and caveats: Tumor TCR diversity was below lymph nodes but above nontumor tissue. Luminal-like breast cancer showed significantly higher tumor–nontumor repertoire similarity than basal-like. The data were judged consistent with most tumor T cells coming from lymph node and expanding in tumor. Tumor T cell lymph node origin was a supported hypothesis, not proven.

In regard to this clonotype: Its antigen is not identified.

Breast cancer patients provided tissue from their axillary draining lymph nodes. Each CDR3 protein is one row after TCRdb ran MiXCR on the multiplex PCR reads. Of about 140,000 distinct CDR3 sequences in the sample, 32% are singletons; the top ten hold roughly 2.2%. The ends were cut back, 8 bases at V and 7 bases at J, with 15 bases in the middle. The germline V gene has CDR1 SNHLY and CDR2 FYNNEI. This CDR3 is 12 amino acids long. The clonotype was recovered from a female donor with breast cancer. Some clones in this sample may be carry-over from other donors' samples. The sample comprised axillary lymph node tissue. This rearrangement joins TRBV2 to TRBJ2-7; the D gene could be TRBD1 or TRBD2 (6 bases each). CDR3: CASGGPVLEQYF. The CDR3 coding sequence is TGTGCCAGCGGGGGGCCCGTCTTGGAGCAGTACTTC.